Listed below are T cell receptor beta chains from one sample, sequenced in a study of blood T cells in healthy people across ages. In TCRdb, the 5' RACE reads were re-called with MiXCR into one record per CDR3 protein. The sample lists approximately 830,000 distinct CDR3 sequences; 60% to 80% were seen once. The specimen was blood. These TCRs come from a man aged 25-40 years in good health. The CDR3 runs from the conserved cysteine through the conserved F or W. The order of the fields is V gene, J gene, D gene, CDR3 protein. The D gene is left open where the match is weak.

V: TRBV5-1; J: TRBJ2-7; D: .; CDR3: CASSSGAPYEQYF
V: TRBV6-5; J: TRBJ2-5; D: .; CDR3: CASSTLREQYF
V: TRBV28; J: TRBJ2-3; D: .; CDR3: CASRTSIGVDTQYF
V: TRBV12-3/TRBV12-4; J: TRBJ1-2; D: .; CDR3: CASIVGRTNYGYTF
V: TRBV20-1; J: TRBJ2-5; D: TRBD1; CDR3: CSARVGGRQETQYF
V: TRBV20-1; J: .; D: .; CDR3: CSASGVPYEQYF
V: TRBV15; J: TRBJ2-7; D: .; CDR3: CATSMGPLSYEQYF
V: TRBV7-9; J: TRBJ2-1; D: .; CDR3: CAKGAGPPSNEQFF
V: TRBV10-3; J: TRBJ1-1; D: .; CDR3: CAISESGTNTEAFF
V: TRBV5-1; J: TRBJ2-1; D: .; CDR3: CASSFIEGAEQFF
V: TRBV7-2; J: TRBJ2-4; D: .; CDR3: CASSLATGLAKNIQYF
V: TRBV6-2/TRBV6-3; J: TRBJ2-7; D: .; CDR3: CASRSRGRYSYEQYF
V: TRBV27; J: TRBJ2-1; D: .; CDR3: CASSLHPAVEQFF
V: TRBV28; J: TRBJ2-3; D: TRBD1; CDR3: CASSWDREWTDTQYF
V: TRBV20-1; J: .; D: .; CDR3: CSAREHYEQYF
V: TRBV15; J: TRBJ2-5; D: TRBD1; CDR3: CATSRELRGRIQETQYF
V: TRBV10-3; J: .; D: .; CDR3: CAISEYKGTQYF
V: TRBV4-3; J: TRBJ2-1; D: .; CDR3: CASSQGRGRGVDEQFF
V: TRBV13; J: TRBJ1-4; D: .; CDR3: CASSLGRSGGEKLFF
V: TRBV10-2; J: TRBJ2-6; D: TRBD1; CDR3: CASSAGGGSGANVLTF
V: TRBV29-1; J: TRBJ2-5; D: .; CDR3: CSVEGASRETQYF
V: TRBV29-1; J: TRBJ2-1; D: TRBD2; CDR3: CSVDGSGRRDEQFF
V: TRBV12-3/TRBV12-4; J: TRBJ1-6; D: .; CDR3: CASSQRYNSPLHF
V: TRBV7-2; J: TRBJ2-3; D: .; CDR3: CASSLVGRTGRDTQYF
V: TRBV14; J: TRBJ2-1; D: .; CDR3: CASSQELAHEQFF
V: TRBV12-3/TRBV12-4; J: TRBJ2-7; D: .; CDR3: CASSLGRTSSYEQYF
V: TRBV10-3; J: TRBJ2-7; D: .; CDR3: CAIRDSPVYEQYF
V: TRBV14; J: TRBJ1-2; D: .; CDR3: CASSQLIPLHRTAEEYGYTF
V: TRBV7-3; J: TRBJ2-5; D: TRBD2; CDR3: CASSLSGLAGARTQYF